This T cell receptor beta chain was sequenced during a study of T cells in Graves' hyperthyroidism and ophthalmopathy. Study-level results: Stable hyperthyroidism was separated from ophthalmopathy by a model based on 13 V-J features. In blood, most of the thyroid clonotypes expanded above 0.001 were also present.

Diagnosis relied on clinical symptoms, serum thyroxine and TRAb, thyroid ultrasound and orbital computed tomography. Extraction of PBMCs used roughly 10 ml of fresh peripheral blood. A remark on this clonotype: Its antigen is currently unknown.

The investigators amplified TCR beta CDR3 regions from RNA transcripts. A set of HTBI primers served as the primers for a first-round RT-PCR of the TCR CDR3. TCRdb reprocessed the multiplex PCR reads with MiXCR, giving one entry per CDR3 protein. The table records about 380,000 distinct CDR3 sequences, more than 14% of them present only once. The sequenced sample consisted of blood. The source is a woman aged 30 to 39 with Graves' ophthalmopathy.

The CDR3 reads CASSQLGEMRIKNIQYF. In DNA form, the CDR3 reads TGCGCCAGCAGCCAACTAGGGGAAATGAGGATCAAAAACATTCAGTACTTC. This chain joins TRBV4-1 and TRBJ2-4; TRBD1 is a possible D gene (5 bases). CDR1 is MGHRA and CDR2 is YSYEKL in the germline V gene. Trimming shortened V by 2 bases and J by 3 bases, and 17 bases separated the two germline ends. The CDR3 loop spans 17 amino acids.